This TCR beta chain emerged from a study of T-cell memory formation after mild COVID-19. Study conclusions and caveats: Those CD4+ clones that contracted were mainly in CM and EM (CD8+ ones in EMRA).

The V segment lost 8 bases and the J segment 4 bases; nucleotides outside the gene matches: 10. Per germline, CDR1 SQVTM and CDR2 ANQGSEA. This CDR3 spans 14 amino acids. Using its own MiXCR run on the 5' RACE reads, TCRdb lists one record per CDR3 protein. The data contain just under 550,000 distinct CDR3 sequences, roughly 21% of them seen just once; the ten biggest clones take up 12%. This clonotype showed up just a few times. The antigen is not known. Specimen: PBMCs or a T cell subset sorted from them (not recorded which). The clonotype originates from an adult woman who had mild COVID-19 (a few samples of this study predate the infection). Cell type and time point are not known. The chain links TRBV29-1 to TRBJ2-1, with TRBD1 matching over 8 bases. Here the CDR3 reads CSTVDRGLYNEQFF. The CDR3 coding sequence is TGCAGCACCGTAGACAGGGGCCTATACAATGAGCAGTTCTTC.